This entry is about one T cell receptor beta chain. The antigen is unknown. These data are taken from a study of cytomegalovirus exposure and HLA in healthy donors. About the study: An earlier analysis found 100 million or so unique TCR beta sequences from approximately 190 million T cells.

PCR used 60 Vbeta primers and 13 Jbeta primers. Measured with immunoSEQ multiplex PCR; TCRdb has only the in-frame clones, and not every one. In the table there are about 140,000 clones, over 60% of which are singletons. The V gene's germline CDR1 is LGHNA and CDR2 YNFKEQ. V was cut by 3 bases and J by 3 bases, with 11 bases left in between. This CDR3 has 14 amino acids. Points from the study as a whole: Analyzed later, most CMV-associated TCR beta chains appeared HLA-restricted. The dataset shows that most TCR sequences were rare, while some public TCRs occurred in many donors.

The clonotype comes from a male donor in good health and CMV-seropositive. The sequenced material came from PBMCs. The V call is TRBV4-2, the J call TRBJ1-1, with a weak D call TRBD1 (6 bases). The DNA of the CDR3 is TGTGCCAGCAGCCAGAAGGGGGGGGACACTGAAGCTTTCTTT. Its protein is CASSQKGGDTEAFF.